This T cell receptor beta chain appears in the sequencing data of a study of T cell responses to AZD1222 COVID-19 vaccine. This clone was observed once. Its specificity is unknown. Overall study findings and caveats: Spike was spanned by vaccine-associated CD4 TCRs, with dominance at 160-218 and 743-854.

This CDR3 has 12 residues. With 5 bases clipped from V and 1 base from J, the junction kept 0 bases outside the gene matches. Germline loops: CDR1 SGHRS, CDR2 YFSETQ. Assay used: immunoSEQ multiplex PCR; TCRdb lists only in-frame clones, some missing. The sample consists of roughly 150,000 clones, approximately 89% of them appearing once. The sequencing used peripheral blood, collected on day 0 of AZD1222 vaccination. V gene TRBV5-1 combines with J gene TRBJ2-7; 7 nucleotides line up with TRBD1. This receptor was taken from an adult in good health. CDR3 in amino acids: CASRGQSYEQYF. The DNA of the CDR3 is TGCGCCAGCAGGGGACAGTCCTACGAGCAGTACTTC. Full variable domain (outside the CDR3, taken from reference TRBV5-1 and TRBJ2-7): KAGVTQTPRYLIKTRGQQVTLSCSPISGHRSVSWYQQTPGQGLQFLFEYFSETQRNKGNFPGRFSGRQFSNSRSEMNVSTLELGDSALYLCASRGQSYEQYFGPGTRLTVT.